The rows below give T cell receptor beta chains drawn from one sample of a study of shared clonotypes between healthy human individuals. Clones were read by immunoSEQ multiplex PCR, and TCRdb kept only the in-frame ones, dropping some. The sample holds roughly 2.5 million clones, roughly 92% seen once. Sequencing was performed on naive CD4+ T cells sorted from blood. These receptors were obtained from a man aged 18 to 35 in good health. CDR3s include the opening cysteine and the closing phenylalanine or tryptophan. A D gene is named only where the DNA matches it firmly. A clone size is listed for some rows: how often the clone was seen (once, few, many), or a class if it is expanded.

size,D,V,J,DNA,CDR3
NA,NA,TRBV7-9,TRBJ2-1,TGTGCCAGCAGCGTAATAGCGAGAAATGAGCAGTTCTTC,CASSVIARNEQFF
NA,NA,TRBV28,TRBJ2-1,TGTGCCAGCGGGGAAAGCTCCTACAATGAGCAGTTCTTC,CASGESSYNEQFF
NA,NA,TRBV7-9,TRBJ1-4,TGTGCCAGCACTCCGGGACTGGGAGAAAAACTGTTTTTT,CASTPGLGEKLFF
NA,NA,TRBV1,TRBJ2-3,TGCACCAGCAGCCAAGATGATATCGGGGGGATCACAGATACGCAGTATTTT,CTSSQDDIGGITDTQYF
NA,TRBD2,TRBV7-9,TRBJ2-7,TGTGCCAGCAGCTTAGATGGCGGGGGCTACGAGCAGTACTTC,CASSLDGGGYEQYF
few,NA,TRBV6-5,TRBJ2-7,TGTGCCACCCGAAAAGGGGGGGACTACGAGCAGTACTTC,CATRKGGDYEQYF
NA,TRBD2,TRBV5-1,TRBJ2-7,TGCGCCAGCAGCCCACAGGGACTAGCGGGAGTCTACGAGCAGTACTTC,CASSPQGLAGVYEQYF
NA,NA,TRBV7-9,TRBJ2-7,TGTGCCAGCAGCTTAGGAGGGGCCCCCTCCTACGAGCAGTACTTC,CASSLGGAPSYEQYF
NA,TRBD2,TRBV30,TRBJ2-1,TGTGCCTGGAATCGACTAGCGGGGACCTACAATGAGCAGTTCTTC,CAWNRLAGTYNEQFF
NA,NA,TRBV7-9,TRBJ1-2,TGTGCCAGCAGCAAGGGACAAGGAGAGATCCGGGGCTACACCTTC,CASSKGQGEIRGYTF